This T cell receptor beta chain derives from a study of blood T cell repertoires in COVID-19. Study-wide context: Spain, Italy and the United States supplied samples that represented acute and convalescent COVID-19.

CDR3 size: 14 residues. The trim removed 4 bases at V and 7 bases at J, leaving 4 bases unmatched. The germline V gene has CDR1 SGHNT and CDR2 YYREEE (reference sequence). In the original analysis: Reference gene primer amplification gave estimated nucleated cell counts. Clones were read by immunoSEQ multiplex PCR, and TCRdb kept only the in-frame ones, dropping some. That table furnishes V, J and clone size, whereas the DNA furnished D and trimming. The repertoire holds tens of thousands of clones, with 86% as singletons. The receptor was isolated from a man between 65 and 80 years old with acute or convalescent COVID-19. The sample consisted of peripheral blood. The rearrangement uses TRBV5-4 and TRBJ1-6; TRBD1 matches at 8 bases. Here the CDR3 reads CASSLRQGNSPLHF. The DNA of the CDR3 is TGTGCCAGCAGCCTCCGACAGGGGAATTCACCCCTCCACTTT.